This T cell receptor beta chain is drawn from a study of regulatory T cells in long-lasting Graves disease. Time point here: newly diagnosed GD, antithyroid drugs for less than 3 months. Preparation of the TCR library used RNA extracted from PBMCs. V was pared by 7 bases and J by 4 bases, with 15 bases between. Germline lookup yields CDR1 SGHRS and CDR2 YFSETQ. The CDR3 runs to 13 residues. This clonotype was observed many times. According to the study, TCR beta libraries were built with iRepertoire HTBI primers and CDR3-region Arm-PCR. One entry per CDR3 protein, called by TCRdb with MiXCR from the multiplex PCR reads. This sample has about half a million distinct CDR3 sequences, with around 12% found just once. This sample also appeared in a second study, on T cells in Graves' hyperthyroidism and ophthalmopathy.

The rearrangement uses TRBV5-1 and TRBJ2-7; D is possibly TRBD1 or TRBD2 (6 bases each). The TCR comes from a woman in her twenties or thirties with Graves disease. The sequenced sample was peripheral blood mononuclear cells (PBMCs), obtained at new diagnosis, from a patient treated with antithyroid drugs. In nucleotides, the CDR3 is TGCGCCAGCGGAACTGAGGGGGGATACGAGCAGTACTTC. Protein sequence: CASGTEGGYEQYF.